This T cell receptor (beta chain) was identified during a study of T cells in Graves' hyperthyroidism and ophthalmopathy (dated by TCRdb to between 2017 and 2020). Background for the entire study: Peripheral blood samples were taken at initial diagnosis, before any treatment was given. To identify distinguishing TCR V-J signatures, a discovery cohort of roughly 100 patients was used, comprising roughly 45 with Graves' ophthalmopathy and 57 with stable Graves' hyperthyroidism. Prospective prediction of ophthalmopathy was tested in an independent validation cohort of about 19 hyperthyroidism patients and some 17 patients who later progressed to ophthalmopathy. The 85 to 100 discovery patients were randomly split 7:3 into training and test sets. In addition, the study compared T-cell repertoires in thyroid tissue and in blood from five to seven Graves' hyperthyroidism patients. After blood sampling, hyperthyroidism patients were treated with methimazole at a starting dose of 30 mg daily, and ophthalmopathy patients were treated with high-dose intravenous methylprednisolone. TCR Vbeta CDR3 sequencing of some 140 peripheral blood samples (under 45 ophthalmopathy, 75 to 85 hyperthyroidism and around 17 progressor patients) is reported in the paper.

Graves' hyperthyroidism was defined as stable when no progression to ophthalmopathy occurred over 18 months of follow-up. The hyperthyroidism patients were between 18 and 65 years old and newly diagnosed, with a disease duration of less than 2 months. Exclusion was applied to patients with uncontrolled infections, other autoimmune diseases, pregnancy or lactation. Clinical symptoms, serum thyroxine and TRAb, thyroid ultrasound, and orbital computed tomography formed the basis for the diagnoses. Ficoll-Paque density gradient centrifugation was used to isolate PBMCs from approximately 10 ml of fresh peripheral blood. Total RNA was extracted using Trizol reagent, and RNA quality was assessed on an Agilent 2100 Bioanalyzer. Amplification of TCR beta CDR3 regions was carried out from RNA transcripts. The TCR CDR3 was subjected to a first round of RT-PCR using the HTBI primer set and the Qiagen OneStep RT-PCR kit. Libraries were constructed in a second round of multiplex PCR, after which size selection and purification were carried out. Paired-end sequencing of the libraries was performed with 100 bp reads on an Illumina HiSeq2000. As for how the authors treated the data: SOAPnuke was used to process the raw data, with reads discarded if the reads contained adapters or uncalled bases, had a mean Phred below 15, or lacked an exact constant-primer or identifier match. High-quality paired reads were merged with COPE v1.2.5, and unique nucleotide sequences were defined as clonotypes. MiTCR v1.1 was used to align clonotypes to the IMGT TRBV, TRBD and TRBJ reference segments. Analysis was restricted to V-J combinations with a frequency above 0.0001, which covered 99.2% of repertoires. A TCS score was defined as the ratio of F50 (clonal expansion) to E x V (chaos), with BLOSUM62-based TCRdist applied between CDR3 peptides within each V-J. Welch's t-statistics and random forest reduced around 550 V-J features to 10 to 15, which were used in a naive Bayes classifier (R e1071). TCRdb handled the public reads itself, with Q25 trimming in fastp and clone calling in MiXCR, and kept productive beta chains. Duplicate CDR3 protein sequences are folded into a single record with the most common DNA and genes. TCRdb's processing, not the study's, gives the V and J calls here. The sample contains approximately 630,000 distinct CDR3 sequences, roughly 16% of them found a single time. The biggest ten clones account for approximately 3.9% of the sample.

This clonotype has more than one count but fewer than ten. What antigen it recognizes has not been identified. Base qualities were left out, and no much larger clone turns up one base away. The CDR3 sequence holds 12 residues, the cysteine and phenylalanine included. Only the CDR3 portion is preserved as DNA: 36 bases, with reading frame beginning at the first base. V drops 2 bases and J drops 12 bases, leaving 14 bases in between. CDR1 GTSNPN and CDR2 SVGIG are derived from the germline V gene (reference sequence). Results the study describes overall, beyond this receptor: Most expanded thyroid clonotypes (frequency above 0.001) were also found in blood, which suggests that blood repertoires may mirror thyroid immune responses. A 13 V-J signature model separated ophthalmopathy from stable hyperthyroidism, with 87.88% sensitivity and roughly 84% specificity in cross-validation and 80%/75% in testing. Sample size was not statistically predetermined, and investigators were not blinded to group allocation. In validation, the model predicted progression to ophthalmopathy a median of approximately 6.6 months before onset, with approximately 68% sensitivity and just under 75% specificity.

Input material: blood. The rearrangement combines TRBV30 with TRBJ2-1, with the D gene too uncertain to name. This TCR came from a woman in her 30s with Graves' hyperthyroidism. The sequenced DNA is TGTGCCTGGAGTCCCCGACTTAGTGGGCAGTTCTTC. This sequence encodes CAWSPRLSGQFF. The CDR3 plus the reference TRBV30 and TRBJ2-1 genes for the other parts give the full variable domain: SQTIHQWPATLVQPVGSPLSLECTVEGTSNPNLYWYRQAAGRGLQLLFYSVGIGQISSEVPQNLSASRPQDRQFILSSKKLLLSDSGFYLCAWSPRLSGQFFGPGTRLTVL.